Reported below is one T cell receptor beta chain. It lacks a known antigen. No much larger clone exists at a distance of one base, and base qualities are not known. The immunoSEQ Assay, a bias-controlled multiplex PCR, was used to amplify TCRbeta CDR3 regions from genomic DNA. As for the original processing: The number of nucleated cells in each sample was estimated from the amplification of reference gene primers within the assay. To quantify the absolute abundance of each unique TCRbeta CDR3 rearrangement, sequence reads were collapsed and filtered. For each sample, productive Simpson clonality was calculated by taking the square root of Simpson's diversity index across productive rearrangements. The clones in this table, taken by TCRdb from immuneACCESS, are in-frame only. Not every clone is retained; where verified, under half of the shortfall comes from an unresolved V gene, and the cause of the rest is unknown. V, J and clone size are taken as reported in that table, and D and trimming were inferred from the DNA itself. The sample table shows about 100,000 clones, and roughly 85% are seen once. 9.5% to 13% of the sample is taken by the ten largest.

The sample is drawn from a study of blood T cell repertoires in COVID-19 (dated by TCRdb to 2018 to 2021). For the study in its entirety: Collaborator samples came from the United States, Italy and Spain and covered acute and convalescent phases of COVID-19. Where available, HLA class I and class II types were taken from metadata supplied by the sample provider and were not determined by assay-based typing. The samples were drawn from two sources: the first 160 participants of the ongoing ImmuneRACE study, and 950 to 1,500 subjects contributed by 6 global collaborators. Sample metadata almost always included a de-identified subject ID, COVID-19 status, age in years and sex. Subjects who had been exposed to COVID-19, were actively infected with it, or had recovered from it provided the deeply sampled blood TCRbeta repertoires that made up the dataset. The repertoires were released in a freely available public database intended as a resource for research on the immune response to SARS-CoV-2. The prospective study material was composed of cDNA or gDNA derived from T cells, B-cell-depleted T cells, or PBMCs. Results and caveats for the whole study, not just this receptor: The quantity of clinical and demographic metadata differed by source and by participant and was supplied without curation.

Trimming costs V 2 bases and J 1 base, and their ends lie 6 bases apart. CDR1 and CDR2, looked up from the germline V gene, are MRHNA and SNTAGT. The CDR3, from cysteine to valine, totals 13 residues. The read is trimmed to its CDR3 DNA, 39 bases read in frame from base 1. The collaborating institutions used their own protocols to collect whole blood in K2EDTA tubes. For TCRbeta analysis, collaborators shipped samples in one of three forms: frozen whole blood, isolated PBMCs, or DNA extracted from either of those sample types. Sequenced: peripheral blood. The V and J segments used are TRBV6-4 and TRBJ2-7; the D gene assignment is ambiguous. This receptor was identified in a woman in her seventies with acute or convalescent COVID-19. The CDR3 region reads CASSDTQSYEQYV. Here is the DNA: TGTGCCAGCAGTGACACCCAGTCCTACGAGCAGTACGTC.